What follows describes a single T cell receptor beta chain. Its target is not known. The study ran its PCR with 60 Vbeta and 13 Jbeta primers. Assay: immunoSEQ multiplex PCR; the TCRdb copy retains only in-frame clones and omits some. This sample carries 200,000 to 250,000 clones, approximately 70% of them seen once, and the ten largest clones take about 2.5%. Per the germline V gene, CDR1 is SGHRS and CDR2 is YFSETQ. Trimming stripped 4 bases from V and 8 bases from J, with 19 bases between. CDR3 length: 15 amino acids. This record belongs to a study of cytomegalovirus exposure and HLA in healthy donors. Points from the study as a whole: As a later analysis showed, several of the most significant clusters appeared to be linked to common viral pathogens. Specificity for CMV antigens was confirmed in vitro for three of the CMV-associated chains. While the bulk of TCR sequences proved rare, some public TCRs turned up in many donors.

Healthy bone marrow donors made up the cohort. This sequence was found in a man aged 40-50 years in good health and CMV-seropositive. Sequencing input: PBMCs. This chain joins TRBV5-1 and TRBJ1-5; possible D gene TRBD1, 5 bases. CDR3 coding DNA: TGCGCCAGCAGCCTGGGAGGCTGGGGCACGGAGCCCCAGCATTTT. It is translated as CASSLGGWGTEPQHF.